This is a list of T cell receptor beta chains from one sample in a study of Graves' ophthalmopathy and Graves' hyperthyroidism. MiXCR, run by TCRdb on the multiplex PCR reads, gives a single entry per CDR3 protein. The sample has a few hundred thousand distinct CDR3 sequences, approximately 18% seen once. What was sequenced was peripheral blood. These receptors came from an adult woman with stable Graves' hyperthyroidism. Each CDR3 is given without its conserved first and last residue.

cdr3_length: 10; v_call: TRBV29-1; j_call: TRBJ2-7; cdr3_aa: SATDRGIEQY
cdr3_length: 11; v_call: TRBV12-3/TRBV12-4; j_call: TRBJ1-5; cdr3_aa: ASSLEMNQPQH
cdr3_length: 12; v_call: TRBV4-2; j_call: TRBJ2-5; cdr3_aa: ASGGMGSQETQY
cdr3_length: 14; v_call: TRBV6-5; j_call: TRBJ2-5; cdr3_aa: ASSRGLAEYQETQY
cdr3_length: 10; v_call: TRBV30; j_call: TRBJ1-1; cdr3_aa: AWMRDRAEAF
cdr3_length: 12; v_call: TRBV28; j_call: TRBJ2-7; cdr3_aa: ASTLGDSYYEQY
cdr3_length: 10; v_call: TRBV29-1; j_call: TRBJ1-5; cdr3_aa: STRDGNQPQH
cdr3_length: 12; v_call: TRBV20-1; j_call: TRBJ2-6; cdr3_aa: SARAGSGANVLT
cdr3_length: 13; v_call: TRBV11-2; j_call: TRBJ2-5; cdr3_aa: ASSHRTGPPETQY
cdr3_length: 16; v_call: TRBV11-2; j_call: TRBJ2-7; cdr3_aa: ASSLFLSRQGASYEQY
cdr3_length: 11; v_call: TRBV5-1; j_call: TRBJ2-7; cdr3_aa: ASSLDGGAEQY
cdr3_length: 13; v_call: TRBV11-2; j_call: TRBJ1-6; cdr3_aa: ASSITGTGNSPLH
cdr3_length: 12; v_call: TRBV7-2; j_call: TRBJ2-7; cdr3_aa: ASSLTRTGYEQY
cdr3_length: 9; v_call: TRBV12-3/TRBV12-4; j_call: TRBJ1-6; cdr3_aa: ASSSRHSLH
cdr3_length: 12; v_call: TRBV28; j_call: TRBJ2-7; cdr3_aa: ASRPGGDLYEQY
cdr3_length: 14; v_call: TRBV11-3; j_call: TRBJ2-1; cdr3_aa: ASSVGAQGGYNEQF
cdr3_length: 14; v_call: TRBV4-2; j_call: TRBJ2-5; cdr3_aa: ASSQARTSGQETQY
cdr3_length: 13; v_call: TRBV19; j_call: TRBJ2-2; cdr3_aa: ASGAGSPDTGELF
cdr3_length: 11; v_call: TRBV20-1; j_call: TRBJ1-2; cdr3_aa: SAWTGGDYGYT
cdr3_length: 14; v_call: TRBV12-3/TRBV12-4; j_call: TRBJ1-1; cdr3_aa: ASSLVLWGANTEAF
cdr3_length: 12; v_call: TRBV12-3/TRBV12-4; j_call: TRBJ2-7; cdr3_aa: ASSPTSGRDRQY
cdr3_length: 12; v_call: TRBV5-1; j_call: TRBJ1-2; cdr3_aa: ASSLVRIGDGYT
cdr3_length: 12; v_call: TRBV2; j_call: TRBJ1-5; cdr3_aa: ASSEQGANQPQH
cdr3_length: 11; v_call: TRBV29-1; j_call: TRBJ2-7; cdr3_aa: SGTPGGGYEQY
cdr3_length: 12; v_call: TRBV18; j_call: TRBJ1-1; cdr3_aa: ASSPSVLRTEAF
cdr3_length: 14; v_call: TRBV10-2; j_call: TRBJ2-7; cdr3_aa: ASSGLVGGPGYEQY
cdr3_length: 12; v_call: TRBV20-1; j_call: TRBJ1-6; cdr3_aa: SARDDQRPSALH
cdr3_length: 13; v_call: TRBV9; j_call: TRBJ1-2; cdr3_aa: ASSVGGDRNYGYT
cdr3_length: 16; v_call: TRBV6-4; j_call: TRBJ2-7; cdr3_aa: ASSDGVTGLAGVYEQY
cdr3_length: 16; v_call: TRBV12-3/TRBV12-4; j_call: TRBJ2-2; cdr3_aa: ASRTPSGRAPNTGELF
cdr3_length: 15; v_call: TRBV7-2; j_call: TRBJ1-2; cdr3_aa: ASSPPGDRGANYGYT
cdr3_length: 12; v_call: TRBV7-9; j_call: TRBJ1-2; cdr3_aa: ASSLEGVGYGYT
cdr3_length: 13; v_call: TRBV13; j_call: TRBJ2-7; cdr3_aa: ASSARTSGSYEQY
cdr3_length: 15; v_call: TRBV11-2; j_call: TRBJ2-7; cdr3_aa: ASNKKTSGRASYEQY
cdr3_length: 14; v_call: TRBV6-1; j_call: TRBJ2-2; cdr3_aa: ASSEWQAARTGELL
cdr3_length: 9; v_call: TRBV6-1; j_call: TRBJ2-7; cdr3_aa: ASHSGVEQY
cdr3_length: 15; v_call: TRBV12-3/TRBV12-4; j_call: TRBJ2-1; cdr3_aa: ASSPYRTSGSYNEQF
cdr3_length: 12; v_call: TRBV12-3/TRBV12-4; j_call: TRBJ2-5; cdr3_aa: ASSSSVDQETQY
cdr3_length: 13; v_call: TRBV12-3/TRBV12-4; j_call: TRBJ2-5; cdr3_aa: ASSPPWERQETQY
cdr3_length: 13; v_call: TRBV6-2/TRBV6-3; j_call: TRBJ1-5; cdr3_aa: ASRIGPYSNQPQH
cdr3_length: 13; v_call: TRBV5-1; j_call: TRBJ2-7; cdr3_aa: ASSPSSRGGYEQY
cdr3_length: 13; v_call: TRBV12-3/TRBV12-4; j_call: TRBJ1-2; cdr3_aa: ASSRQRSGLYGYT
cdr3_length: 16; v_call: TRBV7-9; j_call: TRBJ2-7; cdr3_aa: ASSPRGGQGNLIYEQY
cdr3_length: 13; v_call: TRBV7-9; j_call: TRBJ2-7; cdr3_aa: ASSFDRGSPYEQY
cdr3_length: 11; v_call: TRBV20-1; j_call: TRBJ1-1; cdr3_aa: SAVQGLVTEAF
cdr3_length: 12; v_call: TRBV7-9; j_call: TRBJ2-5; cdr3_aa: ASSFSEKGETQY
cdr3_length: 12; v_call: TRBV12-3/TRBV12-4; j_call: TRBJ2-5; cdr3_aa: ASRRDSLQETQY
cdr3_length: 12; v_call: TRBV6-5; j_call: TRBJ1-1; cdr3_aa: ASSYSPGYTEAF